A single sample is the source of the 21 T cell receptor beta chains below, sequenced in a study of CD8+ T cells in alopecia areata. After isolation, RNA underwent reverse transcription to generate cDNA as the sequencing template. Clones were read by immunoSEQ multiplex PCR, and TCRdb kept only the in-frame ones, dropping some. Altogether around 290,000 clones were found in the sample, and no singletons occur. Cells from pooled cutaneous lymph nodes were sorted by CD4, CD8alpha, NKG2D, NKG2ACE and other markers. Sequences were obtained from CD4+ T cells sorted from a lymph node. The receptor source for this set is a C3H/HeJ mouse with alopecia areata. This strain's MHC haplotype is H2-k.

As regards this clone: Gene and germline names: mouse. The read terminates 4 residues before the CDR3 end, so the remaining end is supplied by the germline J gene. This CDR3 is also generated by other DNA sequences in the sample. The chain recombines TRBV13-2 with TRBJ1-2; possible D gene TRBD1, 6 bases. Germline V gives CDR1 NNHNN, CDR2 SYGAGS (reference sequence). V shed 1 base and J shed 0 bases, with 10 bases lying between them. This CDR3 region has 15 residues. CDR3 DNA, as far as it was read: TGTGCCAGCGGTGATAGGGACAATGCAAACTCC. Translating it yields CASGDRDNANS. The entire CDR3 protein reads CASGDRDNANSDYTF.

As for this clone: The germline and genes are mouse ones. The CDR3 extends 3 residues past the end of the read, so its final part is completed from the germline J gene. The V gene is TRBV5, the J gene TRBJ1-6; D uncertain. TRBJ1-6 is an open reading frame, and its role is uncertain. Germline V gene lookup returns CDR1 LGHNA and CDR2 YNLKQL (reference sequence). The ends were cut back, 2 bases at V and 0 bases at J, with 5 bases in the middle. The CDR3 has 15 residues. The CDR3 bases that were read are TGTGCCAGCAGCCAATACTCTTCCTATAATTCGCCC. This gives the protein CASSQYSSYNSP. The whole CDR3 reads CASSQYSSYNSPLYF.

Concerning this clone: Gene names and germline match the mouse. With the read ending 3 residues before the CDR3 end, the germline J gene is used to fill in that end. At the DNA level, this CDR3 is encoded by other sequences in the same sample as well. The rearrangement links TRBV13-3 to TRBJ1-6; 7 bases agree with TRBD1. TRBJ1-6 is given ORF status, its function remaining uncertain. The CDR3 has 14 residues. The germline gives CDR1 NNHDY, CDR2 SYVADS. The junction had 2 bases not matched to a gene; V was cut back by 1 base and J by 7 bases. CDR3 DNA (partial): TGTGCCAGCAGTGATAGGGGGCGGAATTCGCCC. It specifies CASSDRGRNSP. The whole CDR3 region reads CASSDRGRNSPLYF.

This clone was recorded a few times. Gene names refer to mouse genes. This same CDR3 is encoded by further DNA sequences in the sample. The CDR3 here is CTCSAGGTGGYEQYF. CDR3 bases read: TGCACCTGCAGTGCAGGCGGGACTGGGGGGTAT. The gene calls are TRBV1 and TRBJ2-7, with 12 nucleotides matching TRBD2. The CDR3 end falls 4 residues outside the read, so it is completed with the germline J gene. CDR1 is NSQYPW and CDR2 is LRSPGD in the germline V gene (reference sequence). The CDR3 is 15 amino acids.

This clone was counted a few times. Gene names are the mouse ones. CDR3 sequence: CAWSLWGGGVTEVFF. The CDR3 DNA, read in part, is TGTGCCTGGAGTCTATGGGGAGGGGGCGTCACA. The V and J genes are TRBV31 and TRBJ1-1, with 7 positions matching TRBD1. The read comes to an end 4 residues before the CDR3 does, leaving the germline J gene to fill in the end. The CDR3 covers 15 residues. Germline CDR1 and CDR2: GKSSPN and SITVG. The trim removed 0 bases at V and 4 bases at J, leaving 8 bases unmatched.

Details on this clone: Here the gene names and germline are mouse. The read finishes 4 residues shy of the CDR3 end, and the germline J gene is used to complete it. V usage is TRBV13-2 and J usage is TRBJ1-2, with TRBD1 matching 9 bases. The V gene's germline CDR1 is NNHNN and CDR2 SYGAGS (reference sequence). CDR3 size: 15 residues. V shed 0 bases and J 4 bases; nucleotides not matched to a gene: 4. CDR3 DNA (partial): TGTGCCAGCGGTGATGTACAGGGGGCGGTCTCC. The encoded protein is CASGDVQGAVS. The entire CDR3 reads CASGDVQGAVSDYTF.

In regard to this clone: The gene names here belong to mouse. The CDR3 bases that were read are TGCACCTGCAGTGCAGATGCGGGACAGGGGGCT. Amino acid sequence: CTCSADAGQGA. The CDR3 in full is CTCSADAGQGAEQFF. This sequence joins TRBV1 and TRBJ2-1, with 10 bases fitting TRBD1. The CDR3 end is not reached by the read, which stops 4 residues before it; the germline J gene fills it in. The CDR3 sequence is 15 residues long. Germline V CDR1 and CDR2: NSQYPW, LRSPGD (reference sequence).

This clone came up a few times. Germline and genes here are mouse. The read ends 4 residues before the CDR3 terminus; that terminus is restored from the germline J gene. The V and J genes are TRBV14 and TRBJ2-1; 8 bases are shared with TRBD1. Germline values: CDR1 SGHDT, CDR2 FRDEAV. Germline trimming cut 5 bases from V and 3 bases from J; bases unmatched to any gene: 4. The CDR3 runs to 14 residues. CDR3: CASRPGTGYAEQFF. The DNA read from the CDR3 is TGTGCCAGCAGGCCCGGGACAGGCTATGCT.

A remark on this clone: Gene names follow the mouse nomenclature. The read gets to within 4 residues of the CDR3 end, and the germline J gene fills in the rest. The chain is built from TRBV1 and TRBJ2-2, with TRBD1 as a possible D gene (6 bases). The germline V gene has CDR1 NSQYPW and CDR2 LRSPGD (reference sequence). The CDR3 has 17 amino acids. V was trimmed by 2 bases and J by 0 bases, leaving 13 bases between them. CDR3 DNA (partial): TGCACCTGCAGTGCATTCCGGGACAAATCAAACACCGGG. As protein: CTCSAFRDKSNTG. The full-length CDR3 reads as CTCSAFRDKSNTGQLYF. The variable domain in full, with the rest retrieved from reference TRBV1 and TRBJ2-2, is VTLLEQNPRWRLVPRGQAVNLRCILKNSQYPWMSWYQQDLQKQLQWLFTLRSPGDKEVKSLPGADYLATRVTDTELRLQVANMSQGRTLYCTCSAFRDKSNTGQLYFGEGSKLTVL.

This clone was observed a few times. The genes and germline here are from mouse. Read sequence stops 4 residues before the CDR3 end, and the germline J gene provides the missing end. Additional DNA sequences in this sample encode the identical CDR3. The chain employs TRBV13-3 and TRBJ2-3, with 8 bases identical to TRBD1. The germline CDR1 and CDR2 sequences are NNHDY and SYVADS. Trimming took 3 bases from V and 3 from J; bases not matched to a gene: 0. The CDR3 extends over 13 amino acids. CDR3 DNA, as far as it was read: TGTGCCAGCAGTGGACAGGGGGCAGAA. Translating it yields CASSGQGAE. The CDR3 in its entirety is CASSGQGAETLYF.

With regard to this clone: The germline and genes are mouse ones. The read finishes 4 residues shy of the CDR3 end, and the germline J gene is used to complete it. The rearrangement uses TRBV19 and TRBJ2-5; D possibly corresponds to TRBD1 (6 bases). CDR3 length equals 13 residues. Trimming pared 4 bases from V and 3 bases from J, leaving 9 bases between. The V gene's germline CDR1 is FNHDT and CDR2 SITEND (reference sequence). The CDR3 reads CASSLRGQDTQYF. CDR3 DNA, as far as it was read: TGTGCCAGCAGTTTGAGGGGGCAAGAC.

As to this clone: All gene names here are mouse names. Read sequence stops 4 residues before the CDR3 end, and the germline J gene provides the missing end. The rearrangement joins TRBV5 to TRBJ2-2, with a weak D call TRBD1 (5 bases). From germline, CDR1 is LGHNA and CDR2 YNLKQL (reference sequence). V lost 3 bases to trimming and J lost 0 bases, with 8 bases between them. The CDR3 is made up of 15 amino acids. The DNA read from the CDR3 is TGTGCCAGCAGCCAGACGACAGCAAACACCGGG. Translated: CASSQTTANTG. The complete CDR3 protein is CASSQTTANTGQLYF.

In the case of this clone: Genes and germline are mouse. The read gets to within 3 residues of the CDR3 end, and the germline J gene fills in the rest. Distinct nucleotide sequences in the sample also encode this CDR3. The rearrangement joins TRBV5 to TRBJ1-6, with 7 nucleotides matching TRBD1. TRBJ1-6 is an open reading frame, and its role is uncertain. Trimming cost V 0 bases and J 7 bases; bases outside gene matches: 3. The CDR3 spans 15 residues. The germline CDR1 and CDR2 sequences are LGHNA and YNLKQL (reference sequence). CDR3 DNA, as far as it was read: TGTGCCAGCAGCCAAGACAGGGGGGGGAATTCGCCC. Its translation: CASSQDRGGNSP. From start to end, the CDR3 is CASSQDRGGNSPLYF.

As to this clone: Genes and germline come from the mouse. The missing CDR3 end, 4 residues past where the read stops, is filled in from the germline J gene. This same CDR3 is encoded by further DNA sequences in the sample. The V gene is TRBV1, the J gene TRBJ2-5; 8 positions agree with TRBD1. The CDR3 runs 14 residues. The germline V gene encodes CDR1 NSQYPW and CDR2 LRSPGD (reference sequence). CDR3 loop: CTCSAGQGADTQYF. CDR3 DNA, as far as it was read: TGCACCTGCAGTGCGGGCCAGGGGGCAGAC.

Only a few counts were recorded for this clone. The germline and genes are mouse ones. The read terminates 4 residues ahead of where the CDR3 ends, so the germline J gene completes it. The V call is TRBV13-1, the J call TRBJ2-1, with 10 bases fitting TRBD2. V gave up 5 bases and J gave up 2 bases; unmatched junction bases: 7. Germline CDR1 NSHNY, CDR2 SYGAGN. The CDR3 has 16 residues. Partial CDR3 DNA: TGTGCCAGCAGCGCTGGGGGGGCGCGGGACTATGCT. Translation gives CASSAGGARDYA. The whole CDR3 region reads CASSAGGARDYAEQFF.

This clone was seen a few times. This clone may be a read error of a much larger clone one base away. Genes here carry mouse names. The read ends 4 residues shy of where the CDR3 ends; the end is completed using the germline J gene. The rearrangement joins TRBV13-1 to TRBJ2-1; 9 bases map to TRBD2. The CDR3 has 14 amino acids. V lost 3 bases and J lost 3; bases outside the gene matches: 1. The germline V gene encodes CDR1 NSHNY and CDR2 SYGAGN. CDR3 bases read: TGTGCCAGCAGTGGCTGGGGGGGCTATGCT. It is translated as CASSGWGGYA. The full-length CDR3 reads as CASSGWGGYAEQFF.

This clone was counted only a few times. Genes and germline come from the mouse. The DNA ends 4 residues before the CDR3 does, and the rest of the CDR3 is filled in from the germline J gene. This chain uses TRBV5 with TRBJ2-5; no clear D gene. The CDR3 loop spans 14 amino acids. Germline V gives CDR1 LGHNA, CDR2 YNLKQL (reference sequence). CDR3 protein: CASSQDGGFDTQYF. CDR3 DNA, as far as it was read: TGTGCCAGCAGCCAAGATGGAGGGTTTGAC.

Turning to this clone: The germline and genes are mouse ones. The read gets to within 4 residues of the CDR3 end, and the germline J gene fills in the rest. The chain uses TRBV13-1 and TRBJ2-5; 10 bases are shared with TRBD1. The CDR3 length is 14 residues. From germline, CDR1 is NSHNY and CDR2 SYGAGN. CDR3 amino acids: CASSGPGQGDTQYF. The CDR3 bases that were read are TGTGCCAGCAGTGGGCCGGGACAGGGGGAC.

On this clone: Gene and germline names: mouse. The CDR3 DNA, read in part, is TGTGCCAGCAGTATGAGGGGGGCGCAACAAGAC. Protein sequence: CASSMRGAQQD. The whole CDR3 region reads CASSMRGAQQDTQYF. V usage is TRBV13-1 and J usage is TRBJ2-5; TRBD2 is a possible D gene (7 bases). Read coverage stops 4 residues before the CDR3 terminus; the germline J gene supplies the remainder. CDR3 length: 15 residues. The V gene lost 4 bases and the J gene lost 3 bases, with 15 bases spanning the gap. CDR1 and CDR2 from the germline V gene are NSHNY and SYGAGN.

This clone was seen a handful of times. Gene and germline names: mouse. The read terminates 4 residues ahead of where the CDR3 ends, so the germline J gene completes it. Other DNA sequences in the sample encode the same CDR3. The V call is TRBV1, the J call TRBJ2-7, with D possibly matching TRBD1 (5 bases). This CDR3 has 13 residues. Germline V lookup: CDR1 NSQYPW, CDR2 LRSPGD (reference sequence). The CDR3 protein is CTCSADQGYEQYF. CDR3 bases read: TGCACCTGCAGTGCAGACCAGGGATAT.

Note on this clone: Gene names follow the mouse nomenclature. Read data end 4 residues before the CDR3 end; the end is taken from the germline J gene. V usage is TRBV13-1 and J usage is TRBJ2-1; the match to TRBD2 covers 9 bases. Germline V CDR1 and CDR2: NSHNY, SYGAGN. The CDR3 has 13 amino acids. The CDR3 bases that were read are TGTGCCAGCAGCCTTGACTGGGGGTCT. This sequence encodes CASSLDWGS. The full CDR3 sequence reads CASSLDWGSEQFF.